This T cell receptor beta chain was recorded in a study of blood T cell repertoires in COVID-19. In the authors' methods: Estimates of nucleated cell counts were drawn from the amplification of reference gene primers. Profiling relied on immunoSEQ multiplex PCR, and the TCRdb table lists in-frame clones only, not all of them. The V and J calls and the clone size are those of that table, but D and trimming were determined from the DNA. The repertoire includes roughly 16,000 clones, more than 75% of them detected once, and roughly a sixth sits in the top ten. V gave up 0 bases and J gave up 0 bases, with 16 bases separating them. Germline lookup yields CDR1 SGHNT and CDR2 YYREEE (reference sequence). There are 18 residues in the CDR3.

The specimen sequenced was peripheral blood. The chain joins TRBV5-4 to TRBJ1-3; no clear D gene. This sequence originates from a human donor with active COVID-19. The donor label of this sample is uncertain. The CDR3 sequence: CASSLGLDMRSSGNTIYF. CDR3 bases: TGTGCCAGCAGCTTGGGTCTCGACATGAGAAGCTCTGGAAACACCATATATTTT.